What follows is one TCR beta chain and its context. The sample belongs to a study of blood T cell repertoires in COVID-19. Method: immunoSEQ multiplex PCR; TCRdb's copy keeps in-frame clones and lacks some. The table records approximately 220,000 clones, approximately 86% of them present only once. Cohort allocation depended upon clinical history that participants reported. The CDR3 runs 17 residues. Per the germline V gene, CDR1 is WSHSY and CDR2 is SAAADI. The V segment lost 2 bases and the J segment 4 bases; nucleotides outside the gene matches: 8. V usage is TRBV10-2 and J usage is TRBJ2-6, with 7 bases matching TRBD2. The sample taken for sequencing was PBMCs or T cells enriched from blood (not recorded which). The clonotype originates from a woman aged 25-40 years who had been exposed to COVID-19. Here the CDR3 reads CASSEPMGGSGANVLTF. CDR3 coding DNA: TGCGCCAGCAGTGAGCCGATGGGGGGGTCCGGGGCCAACGTCCTGACTTTC.